This T cell receptor (beta chain) was sequenced for a study of radiotherapy plus CTLA-4 blockade in lung cancer. General study points: There was expansion of tumor-derived TCR clones in blood after radiotherapy plus ipilimumab.

Trimming removed 7 bases from V and 4 bases from J, with 16 bases in between. The CDR3 is 14 amino acids. Germline values: CDR1 MDHEN, CDR2 SYDVKM. Assay: immunoSEQ multiplex PCR; the TCRdb copy retains only in-frame clones and omits some. The table has roughly 98,000 clones, about 83% seen once. The study gave focal radiation plus ipilimumab CTLA-4 blockade to patients with chemo-refractory metastatic non-small-cell lung cancer. Remarks on this clone: Antigen: not known.

The source was peripheral blood, collected from a patient treated with radiotherapy plus ipilimumab. This clonotype originated in a human donor with non-small cell lung cancer that progressed on radiotherapy plus ipilimumab. The J gene is TRBJ1-1, the V gene TRBV28; D call uncertain. Here the CDR3 reads CASIRSATRTEAFF. DNA for the CDR3: TGTGCCAGCATACGATCGGCGACACGCACTGAAGCTTTCTTT.